This TCR beta chain was recorded in a study of post-analysis software for immune sequencing data. The TCR beta cDNA libraries contained unique molecular identifiers. Using its own MiXCR run on the PCR reads, TCRdb lists one record per CDR3 protein. The profile covers 650,000 to 850,000 distinct CDR3 sequences, with 53% appearing a single time and approximately 4.2% taken by the ten largest. This sequence originates from a girl between 10 and 17 years old with multiple sclerosis. The sequencing input was blood.

The CDR3 bases are TGTGCCAGCAGTGAAGTGGAGACAGGGCCCTACAATGAGCAGTTCTTC. Translation: CASSEVETGPYNEQFF. J is TRBJ2-1 and V is TRBV2, with 7 bases lining up with TRBD1. The junction had 5 bases not matched to a gene; V was cut back by 1 base and J by 2 bases. Germline values: CDR1 SNHLY, CDR2 FYNNEI. The CDR3 covers 16 residues.